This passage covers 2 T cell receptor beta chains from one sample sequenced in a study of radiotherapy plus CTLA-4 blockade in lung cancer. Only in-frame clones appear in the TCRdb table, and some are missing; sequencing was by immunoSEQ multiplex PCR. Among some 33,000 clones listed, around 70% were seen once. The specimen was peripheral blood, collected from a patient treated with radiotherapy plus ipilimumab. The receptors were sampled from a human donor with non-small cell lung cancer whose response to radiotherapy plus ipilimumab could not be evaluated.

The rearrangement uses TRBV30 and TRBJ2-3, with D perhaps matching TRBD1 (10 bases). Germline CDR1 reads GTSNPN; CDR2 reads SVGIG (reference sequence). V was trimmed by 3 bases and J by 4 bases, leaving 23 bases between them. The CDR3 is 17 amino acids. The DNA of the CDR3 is TGTGCCTGGAGCGATGACAGGGGGCGGGAGGGGCCAGATACGCAGTATTTT. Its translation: CAWSDDRGREGPDTQYF.

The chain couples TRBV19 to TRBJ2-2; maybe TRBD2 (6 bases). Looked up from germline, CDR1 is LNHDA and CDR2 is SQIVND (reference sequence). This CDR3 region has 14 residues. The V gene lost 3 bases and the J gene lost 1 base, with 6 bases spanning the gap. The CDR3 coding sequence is TGTGCCAGTAGTATCGGGGGGAACACCGGGGAGCTGTTTTTT. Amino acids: CASSIGGNTGELFF.